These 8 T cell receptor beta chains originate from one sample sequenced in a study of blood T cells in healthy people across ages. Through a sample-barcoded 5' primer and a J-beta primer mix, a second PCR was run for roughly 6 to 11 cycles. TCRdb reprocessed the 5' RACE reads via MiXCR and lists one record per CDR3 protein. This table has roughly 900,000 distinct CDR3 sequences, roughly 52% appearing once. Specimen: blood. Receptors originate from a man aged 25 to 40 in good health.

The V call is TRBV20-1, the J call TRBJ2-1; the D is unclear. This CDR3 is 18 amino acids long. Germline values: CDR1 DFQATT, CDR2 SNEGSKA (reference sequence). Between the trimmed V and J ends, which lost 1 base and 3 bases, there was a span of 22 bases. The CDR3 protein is CSARGGMSGPRDYNEQFF. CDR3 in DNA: TGCAGTGCTAGAGGTGGGATGTCGGGCCCCAGAGACTACAATGAGCAGTTCTTC.

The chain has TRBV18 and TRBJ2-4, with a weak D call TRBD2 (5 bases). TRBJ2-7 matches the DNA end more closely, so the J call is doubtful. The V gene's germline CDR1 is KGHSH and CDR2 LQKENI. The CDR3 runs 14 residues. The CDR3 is CASSSGGMGNEQYF. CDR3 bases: TGTGCCAGCTCCTCCGGAGGCATGGGCAACGAGCAGTACTTC.

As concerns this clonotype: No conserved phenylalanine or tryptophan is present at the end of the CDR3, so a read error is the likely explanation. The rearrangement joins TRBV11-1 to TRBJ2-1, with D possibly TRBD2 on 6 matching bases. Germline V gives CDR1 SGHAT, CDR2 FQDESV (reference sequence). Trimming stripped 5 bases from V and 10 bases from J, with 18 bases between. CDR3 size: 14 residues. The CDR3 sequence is CASSNRDSFREQFV. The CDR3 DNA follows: TGTGCCAGCAGCAACCGGGACTCGTTTAGGGAGCAGTTCGTC.

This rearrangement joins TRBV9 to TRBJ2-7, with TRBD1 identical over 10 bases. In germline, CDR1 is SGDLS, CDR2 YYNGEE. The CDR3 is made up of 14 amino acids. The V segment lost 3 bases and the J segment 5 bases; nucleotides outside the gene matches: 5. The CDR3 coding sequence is TGTGCCAGCAGCGCCCGACAGGGGGCGAACGAGCAGTACTTC. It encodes CASSARQGANEQYF.

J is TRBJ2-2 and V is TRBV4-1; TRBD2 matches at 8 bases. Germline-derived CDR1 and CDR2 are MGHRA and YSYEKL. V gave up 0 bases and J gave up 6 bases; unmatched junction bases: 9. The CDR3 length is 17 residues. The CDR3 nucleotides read TGCGCCAGCAGCCAAGAAGGGACTAGAAAATGGCCCGGGGAGCTGTTTTTT. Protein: CASSQEGTRKWPGELFF.

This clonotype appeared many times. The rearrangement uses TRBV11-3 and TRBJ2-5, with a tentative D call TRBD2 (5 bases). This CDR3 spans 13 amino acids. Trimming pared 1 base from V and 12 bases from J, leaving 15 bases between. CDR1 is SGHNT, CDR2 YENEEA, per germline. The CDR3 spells CASSLGERQEEYF. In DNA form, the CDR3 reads TGTGCCAGCAGCTTAGGAGAGAGGCAGGAGGAGTACTTC.

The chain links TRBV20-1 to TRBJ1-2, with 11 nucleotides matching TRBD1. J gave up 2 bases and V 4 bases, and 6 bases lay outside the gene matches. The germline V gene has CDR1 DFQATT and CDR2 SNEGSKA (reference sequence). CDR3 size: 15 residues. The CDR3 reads CSATSGDRGNYGYTF. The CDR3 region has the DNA TGCAGTGCTACATCAGGGGACAGGGGGAACTATGGCTACACCTTC.

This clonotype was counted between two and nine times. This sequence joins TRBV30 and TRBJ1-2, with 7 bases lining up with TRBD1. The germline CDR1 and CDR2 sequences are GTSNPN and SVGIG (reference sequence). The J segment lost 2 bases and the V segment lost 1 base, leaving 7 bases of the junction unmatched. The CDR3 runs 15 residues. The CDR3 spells CAWSGTGTWNYGYTF. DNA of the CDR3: TGTGCCTGGAGTGGGACAGGAACGTGGAACTATGGCTACACCTTC. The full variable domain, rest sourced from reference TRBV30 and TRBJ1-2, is SQTIHQWPATLVQPVGSPLSLECTVEGTSNPNLYWYRQAAGRGLQLLFYSVGIGQISSEVPQNLSASRPQDRQFILSSKKLLLSDSGFYLCAWSGTGTWNYGYTFGSGTRLTVV.